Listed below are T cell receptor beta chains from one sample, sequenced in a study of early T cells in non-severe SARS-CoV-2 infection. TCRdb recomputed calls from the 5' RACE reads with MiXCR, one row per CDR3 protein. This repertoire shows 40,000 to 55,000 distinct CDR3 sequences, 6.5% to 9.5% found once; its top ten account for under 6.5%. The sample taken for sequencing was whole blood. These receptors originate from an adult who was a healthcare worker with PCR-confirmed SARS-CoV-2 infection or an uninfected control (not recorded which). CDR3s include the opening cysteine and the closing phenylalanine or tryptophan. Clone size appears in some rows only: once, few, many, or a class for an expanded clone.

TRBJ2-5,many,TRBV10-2,CASSLNRVQETQYF
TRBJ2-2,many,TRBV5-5,CASSKQARNTGELFF
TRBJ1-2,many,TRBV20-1,CSARERLLKGYGYTF
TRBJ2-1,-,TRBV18,CASSHRTSGDNEQFF
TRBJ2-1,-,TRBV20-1,CSASRIRGTAYNEQFF
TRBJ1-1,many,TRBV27,CASSLTGVNTEVFF
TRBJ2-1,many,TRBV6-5,CASSEGSGGTYNEQFF
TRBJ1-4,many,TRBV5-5,CASSLAPMADEKLFF
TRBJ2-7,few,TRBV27,CASSQDRVLYEQYF
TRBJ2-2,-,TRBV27,CASSWGLYTGELFF
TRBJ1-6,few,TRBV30,CAWTLIWNSPLHF
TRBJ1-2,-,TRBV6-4,CASSAGQGAYGYTF
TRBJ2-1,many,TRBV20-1,CSAPQIIPYNEQFF
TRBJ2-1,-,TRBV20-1,CSASSGTTNEQFF
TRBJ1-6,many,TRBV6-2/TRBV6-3,CASSYDVLNSPLHF
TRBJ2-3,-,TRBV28,CASRRDPNTDTQYF
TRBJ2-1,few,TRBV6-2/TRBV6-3,CASSYGPAGGPNEQFF
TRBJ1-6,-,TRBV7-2,CASNRQGLNSPLHF
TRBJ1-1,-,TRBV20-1,CSAPGNTEAFF
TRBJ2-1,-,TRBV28,CASSLSPTVGQFF
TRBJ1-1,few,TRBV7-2,CASSLEGGTEAFF
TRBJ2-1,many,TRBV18,CASSPRQGTNEQFF
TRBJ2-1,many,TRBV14,CASSQGRGSEQFF
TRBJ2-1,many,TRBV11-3,CASSLGLSGDNEQFF
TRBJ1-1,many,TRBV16,CASSQYTANTEAFF
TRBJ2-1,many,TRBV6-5,CASRHSSGGYNEQFF
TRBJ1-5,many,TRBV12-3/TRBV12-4,CASSLALGVGNQPQHF
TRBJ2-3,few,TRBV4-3,CASSQEAGGREDTQYF
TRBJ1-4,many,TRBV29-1,CSVANGTPEKLFF